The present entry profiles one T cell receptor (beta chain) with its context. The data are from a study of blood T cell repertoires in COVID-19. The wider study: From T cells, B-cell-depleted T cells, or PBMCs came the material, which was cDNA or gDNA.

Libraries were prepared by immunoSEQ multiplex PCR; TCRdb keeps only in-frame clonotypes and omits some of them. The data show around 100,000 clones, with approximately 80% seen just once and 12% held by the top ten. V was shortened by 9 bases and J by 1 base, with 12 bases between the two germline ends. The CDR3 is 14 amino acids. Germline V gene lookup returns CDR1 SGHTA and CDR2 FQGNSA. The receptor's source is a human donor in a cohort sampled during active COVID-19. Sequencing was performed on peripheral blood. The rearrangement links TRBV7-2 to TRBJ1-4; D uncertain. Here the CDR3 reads CASRKPGTNEKLFF. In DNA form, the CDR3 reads TGTGCCAGTCGCAAACCAGGAACTAATGAAAAACTGTTTTTT.